This T cell receptor (beta chain) emerged from a study of blood T cells in healthy people across ages. At the level of the study: The capture of about one barcoded beta molecule per two T cells was achieved by template switching.

Peripheral blood from each donor was collected in a volume of 8 to 10 milliliters. A remark on this clonotype: Its specificity is unknown.

This CDR3 has 14 residues. The germline V gene has CDR1 MDHEN and CDR2 SYDVKM. Trimming pared 5 bases from V and 6 bases from J, leaving 16 bases between. Then a second PCR, running roughly 7 to 11 cycles, was carried out with a sample-barcoded 5' primer and a J-beta primer mix. MiXCR was run by TCRdb on the 5' RACE reads, yielding one entry per CDR3 protein. The sample yields hundreds of thousands of distinct CDR3 sequences, about half seen once. Study-level results: Long-lived and aged donors differed, with more naive CD4+ cells and higher diversity in the long-lived. One million T cells yielded diversity estimates that were considered underestimates.

This sequence joins TRBV28 and TRBJ1-2; perhaps TRBD1 as D (5 bases). The origin of this receptor is a man older than 75 in good health. The sequenced material came from blood. CDR3 amino acids: CASSPQGGENGYTF. CDR3 in DNA: TGTGCCAGCAGTCCTCAGGGCGGGGAAAATGGCTACACCTTC.